The rows below give T cell receptor beta chains drawn from one sample of a study of blood T cell repertoires in COVID-19. Repertoires were generated with immunoSEQ multiplex PCR, while TCRdb's copy carries only in-frame clones and drops some. The data hold about 75,000 clones, with around 80% observed a single time. Sequencing was performed on peripheral blood. These receptors all stem from a woman aged 50 to 65 with acute or convalescent COVID-19. CDR3s include the opening cysteine and the closing phenylalanine or tryptophan. Expanded clones are given a class, and other clones once, few, many or no size at all.

v_call: TRBV5-6
clone_size: -
cdr3_aa: CASSLVGDDEKLFF

v_call: TRBV3-1/TRBV3-2
clone_size: -
cdr3_aa: CASSLLGRGDTGELFF

v_call: TRBV28
clone_size: -
cdr3_aa: CEARAFDIPLNQPQHF

v_call: TRBV7-6
clone_size: -
cdr3_aa: CASSHPGQGAGEQFF

v_call: TRBV29-1
clone_size: -
cdr3_aa: CSVEARAGYSDTQYF

v_call: TRBV5-1
clone_size: -
cdr3_aa: CASSLVPSGKHTEAFF

v_call: TRBV30
clone_size: -
cdr3_aa: CASHNKGSYEQYF

v_call: TRBV9
clone_size: few
cdr3_aa: CASSVEGAQEQYF

v_call: TRBV5-1
clone_size: -
cdr3_aa: CASSLAQGRDTEAFF

v_call: TRBV7-3
clone_size: -
cdr3_aa: CASSLGTVNTEAFF

v_call: TRBV27
clone_size: -
cdr3_aa: CASTGSGLGADTQYF

v_call: TRBV10-3
clone_size: -
cdr3_aa: CAISPGLAGGPLGSETQYF

v_call: TRBV6-5
clone_size: once
cdr3_aa: CASTQEGRSTDTQYF

v_call: TRBV5-1
clone_size: once
cdr3_aa: CASSLEGGGTDTQYF

v_call: TRBV24-1
clone_size: -
cdr3_aa: CATSGSAESYNEQFF

v_call: TRBV28
clone_size: -
cdr3_aa: CASSSLAGVTDTQYF

v_call: TRBV9
clone_size: -
cdr3_aa: CASSDGPSGRNEQFF

v_call: TRBV6-5
clone_size: -
cdr3_aa: CASRKTGTYEQYF

v_call: TRBV28
clone_size: -
cdr3_aa: CASSTSGERNEQFF

v_call: TRBV2
clone_size: -
cdr3_aa: CASSTIPLTETGIYNSPLHF

v_call: TRBV4-1
clone_size: -
cdr3_aa: CASSRGQVLNQPQHF

v_call: TRBV2
clone_size: -
cdr3_aa: CASRASFEGSNQPQHF

v_call: TRBV15
clone_size: -
cdr3_aa: CATSRGRGAGELFF

v_call: TRBV9
clone_size: -
cdr3_aa: CASSPGISGSPYEQYF

v_call: TRBV6-4
clone_size: few
cdr3_aa: CASSRTSGSPGTGELFF

v_call: TRBV5-1
clone_size: -
cdr3_aa: CASRQGGKETQYF

v_call: TRBV7-3
clone_size: -
cdr3_aa: CASSLTPGSYEQYF

v_call: TRBV10-3
clone_size: -
cdr3_aa: CAISPGQGSDNEQFF

v_call: TRBV28
clone_size: -
cdr3_aa: CASSFQGAPGNTIYF

v_call: TRBV13
clone_size: -
cdr3_aa: CASSLLASNYGYTF

v_call: TRBV6-4
clone_size: -
cdr3_aa: CASSRQGPEEQFF

v_call: TRBV12-5
clone_size: -
cdr3_aa: CASGLVQGGNSPLHF

v_call: TRBV28
clone_size: -
cdr3_aa: CASSLGSGFTEAFF

v_call: TRBV5-6
clone_size: -
cdr3_aa: CASSPRRIQGMYGYTF

v_call: TRBV30
clone_size: -
cdr3_aa: CAWGGDRTYEQYF

v_call: TRBV18
clone_size: -
cdr3_aa: CASSSGQGDGYGYTF

v_call: TRBV1
clone_size: -
cdr3_aa: CTSSQQLLAWQFF

v_call: TRBV24-1
clone_size: -
cdr3_aa: CATSGWDNNYGYTF

v_call: TRBV5-4
clone_size: -
cdr3_aa: CASSLQGVETQYF

v_call: TRBV7-6
clone_size: -
cdr3_aa: CASRPGVEPTGELFF

v_call: TRBV14
clone_size: -
cdr3_aa: CASSQDWESLLNTEAFF

v_call: TRBV4-3
clone_size: once
cdr3_aa: CASSQERGTEAFF

v_call: TRBV5-6
clone_size: -
cdr3_aa: CASSAVRETQYF

v_call: TRBV12-3/TRBV12-4
clone_size: -
cdr3_aa: CASSQSYEQYF

v_call: TRBV4-3
clone_size: -
cdr3_aa: CASSQDARGYGYTF

v_call: TRBV28
clone_size: -
cdr3_aa: CASSFWSTRASGRVNTGELFF

v_call: TRBV28
clone_size: -
cdr3_aa: CASTPARGQAFF

v_call: TRBV7-2
clone_size: -
cdr3_aa: CASSRRTGIYNSPLHF

v_call: TRBV6-5
clone_size: -
cdr3_aa: CASSYLRTSLVYEQYF

v_call: TRBV27
clone_size: -
cdr3_aa: CASSPGTGVGEQYF